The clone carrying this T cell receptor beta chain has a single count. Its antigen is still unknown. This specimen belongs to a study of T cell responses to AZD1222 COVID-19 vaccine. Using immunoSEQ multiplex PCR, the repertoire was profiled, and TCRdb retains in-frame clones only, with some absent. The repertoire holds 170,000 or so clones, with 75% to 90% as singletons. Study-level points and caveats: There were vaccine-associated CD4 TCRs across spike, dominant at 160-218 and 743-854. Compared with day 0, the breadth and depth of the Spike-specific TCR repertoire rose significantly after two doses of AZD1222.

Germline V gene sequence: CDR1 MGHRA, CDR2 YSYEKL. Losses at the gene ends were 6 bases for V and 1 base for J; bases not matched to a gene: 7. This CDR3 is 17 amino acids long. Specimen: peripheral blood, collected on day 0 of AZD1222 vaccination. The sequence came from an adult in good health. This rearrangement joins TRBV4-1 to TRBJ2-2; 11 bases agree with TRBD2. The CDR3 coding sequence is TGCGCCAGCAGGCAAATTGGGACTAGCGGGAACACCGGGGAGCTGTTTTTT. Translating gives CASRQIGTSGNTGELFF.